This TCR beta chain was documented in a study of blood T cell repertoires in COVID-19. Study summary: From T cells, B-cell-depleted T cells, or PBMCs came the material, which was cDNA or gDNA.

Clones were sequenced by immunoSEQ multiplex PCR, and TCRdb holds only the in-frame ones, with some missing. The table records about 190,000 clones, less than 85% of them present only once. In assigning cohorts, the study relied on participant-reported clinical history. The receptor was isolated from a woman in her twenties or thirties who had recovered from COVID-19. The sample consisted of PBMCs or T cells enriched from blood (not recorded which).

CDR3 region: CASSIGRSTDTQYF. The CDR3, as DNA: TGTGCCAGTAGTATAGGTCGGAGCACAGATACGCAGTATTTT. This sequence joins TRBV19 and TRBJ2-3; D ambiguous. The CDR3 has 14 amino acids. Germline V gene sequence: CDR1 LNHDA, CDR2 SQIVND (reference sequence). Trimming took 1 base from V and 0 from J, leaving 5 bases between them. The complete variable domain, with remaining parts taken from reference TRBV19 and TRBJ2-3, reads DGGITQSPKYLFRKEGQNVTLSCEQNLNHDAMYWYRQDPGQGLRLIYYSQIVNDFQKGDIAEGYSVSREKKESFPLTVTSAQKNPTAFYLCASSIGRSTDTQYFGPGTRLTVL.